Detailed here is one T cell receptor beta chain. This entry is derived from a study of blood T cell repertoires in COVID-19. Whole-study context: Sources were T cells, B-cell-depleted T cells, or PBMCs; the material itself was cDNA or gDNA.

In the authors' methods: Estimation of nucleated cell counts relied on the amplification of reference gene primers. Generated by immunoSEQ multiplex PCR, the TCRdb table keeps only in-frame clones and is missing some. For V, J and clone size, that table is used; D and trimming come from the DNA. The sample carries over 100,000 clones, approximately 90% recorded once. Sequencing was performed on peripheral blood. The TCR originated in a man between 50 and 59 years old with active COVID-19.

This CDR3 is CASRLYQNGRYEQYF. For the CDR3, the DNA is TGTGCCAGCCGACTCTATCAGAACGGGAGATACGAGCAGTACTTC. This chain links TRBV6-5 with TRBJ2-7, with D possibly being TRBD2 (6 bases). CDR3 length equals 15 residues. V lost 8 bases and J lost 4, with 21 bases in between. The germline V gene encodes CDR1 MNHEY and CDR2 SVGAGI.